These T cell receptor beta chains were read from a single sample in a study of long-term antiretroviral therapy in people with HIV. The data were produced by immunoSEQ multiplex PCR, yet TCRdb's version contains in-frame clones alone and is incomplete. The sample lists approximately 30,000 clones; around 97% were seen once. Sequenced material: unsorted PBMCs, taken 7.6 years after starting antiretroviral therapy. Every receptor here comes from a man under 40 with HIV. CDR3s include the opening cysteine and the closing phenylalanine or tryptophan. Each record gives: clone size, D gene, V gene, J gene, CDR3 DNA, CDR3 protein. A D gene is named only where the DNA matches it firmly. Size is omitted from some rows. Given values are once, few, many or a class for expanded clones.

size: .
D: .
V: TRBV19
J: TRBJ1-5
DNA: TGTGCCAGTAGCCCACGGGCCCCCAATCAGCCCCAGCATTTT
CDR3: CASSPRAPNQPQHF

size: once
D: .
V: TRBV9
J: TRBJ1-2
DNA: TGTGCCAGCAGCGTAGGAGGCGGTACTAACTATGGCTACACCTTC
CDR3: CASSVGGGTNYGYTF

size: .
D: .
V: TRBV21-1
J: TRBJ1-5
DNA: TGTGCCAGCAGCAAAGCATGGGGCAGTCAGCCCCAGCATTTT
CDR3: CASSKAWGSQPQHF

size: .
D: .
V: TRBV9
J: TRBJ2-2
DNA: TGTGCCAGCAGCGTAGACGTCGGGGAGCTGTTTTTT
CDR3: CASSVDVGELFF

size: .
D: TRBD2
V: TRBV4-3
J: TRBJ2-1
DNA: TGCGCCAGCAGCCAAGGCCCCGGACTAGCGGGGGGTGAGCAGTTCTTC
CDR3: CASSQGPGLAGGEQFF

size: .
D: TRBD1
V: TRBV2
J: TRBJ2-1
DNA: TGTGCCAGCAGTGAAGAGTCAGGGGGATCCAATGAGCAGTTCTTC
CDR3: CASSEESGGSNEQFF

size: .
D: .
V: TRBV6-5
J: TRBJ1-1
DNA: TGTGCCAGCAGTTACGCCGGGGTCCTTGGGACTGAAGCTTTCTTT
CDR3: CASSYAGVLGTEAFF

size: .
D: TRBD1
V: TRBV6-6
J: TRBJ1-2
DNA: TGTGCCAGCAGCCGTGGGACAGGGGCGAATGGCTACACCTTC
CDR3: CASSRGTGANGYTF

size: .
D: TRBD1
V: TRBV7-2
J: TRBJ2-7
DNA: TGTGCCAGCATCCCCTCCAGGGGGTCCTACGAGCAGTACTTC
CDR3: CASIPSRGSYEQYF

size: once
D: TRBD2
V: TRBV6-6
J: TRBJ2-1
DNA: TGTGCCAGCAGTTCACTTACTAGCGGGAGGTGGAATGAGCAGTTCTTC
CDR3: CASSSLTSGRWNEQFF

size: .
D: .
V: TRBV11-2
J: TRBJ2-7
DNA: TGTGCCAGCAGTCCTGGACTTCCTCTCGAGCAGTACTTC
CDR3: CASSPGLPLEQYF

size: .
D: .
V: TRBV6-5
J: TRBJ1-1
DNA: TGTGCCAGCAGTTACTCGGAGGGGAACACTGAAGCTTTCTTT
CDR3: CASSYSEGNTEAFF

size: .
D: TRBD2
V: TRBV6-5
J: TRBJ2-1
DNA: TGTGCCAGTAGACTAGCGGGAGGGCGTAGTGAGCAGTTCTTC
CDR3: CASRLAGGRSEQFF

size: .
D: .
V: TRBV7-2
J: TRBJ2-3
DNA: TGTGCCAGCAGCCGGAAAGGGGGGCGGGGCACAGATACGCAGTATTTT
CDR3: CASSRKGGRGTDTQYF

size: .
D: .
V: TRBV7-7
J: TRBJ2-5
DNA: TGTGCTAGCAGCGCCATCGTGGGGGGACAAGAGACCCAGTACTTC
CDR3: CASSAIVGGQETQYF

size: .
D: .
V: TRBV6-5
J: TRBJ2-5
DNA: TGTGCCAGCAGTTACGTGCAGGGTCAAGAGACCCAGTACTTC
CDR3: CASSYVQGQETQYF

size: .
D: .
V: TRBV21-1
J: TRBJ1-1
DNA: TGTGCCAGCAGCAAAGAGACAGGGGAGGGCAACACTGAAGCTTTCTTT
CDR3: CASSKETGEGNTEAFF

size: .
D: .
V: TRBV19
J: TRBJ1-1
DNA: TGTGCCAGTAGTATTCGGGTGATGGCTTTCTTT
CDR3: CASSIRVMAFF

size: .
D: TRBD1
V: TRBV5-1
J: TRBJ1-5
DNA: TGCGCCAGCAGCTTGTCAGGGACAGTCGAACATCAGCCCCAGCATTTT
CDR3: CASSLSGTVEHQPQHF

size: .
D: .
V: TRBV21-1
J: TRBJ1-6
DNA: TGTGCCAGCTCACAGGGAAAACAGGGCCATGGGAATTCACCCCTCCACTTT
CDR3: CASSQGKQGHGNSPLHF

size: .
D: TRBD2
V: TRBV7-9
J: TRBJ2-3
DNA: TGTGCCAGCAGCTTATCCCAACGGGGGGCAGATACGCAGTATTTT
CDR3: CASSLSQRGADTQYF

size: .
D: TRBD2
V: TRBV4-1
J: TRBJ2-7
DNA: TGCGCCAGCAGCCCACTAGCGGGAGCCACCTACGAGCAGTACTTC
CDR3: CASSPLAGATYEQYF

size: .
D: .
V: TRBV20-1
J: TRBJ2-1
DNA: TGCAGTGCTAGTGATCATGAGCAGTTCTTC
CDR3: CSASDHEQFF

size: .
D: TRBD2
V: TRBV13
J: TRBJ2-7
DNA: TGTGCCAGCACCCCCAGCGGGGGCTTGATTCCCTACGAGCAGTACTTC
CDR3: CASTPSGGLIPYEQYF

size: .
D: .
V: TRBV7-9
J: TRBJ1-1
DNA: TGTGCCAGCAGCCCCCCCCTCCCTAAAGTTGAAGCTTTCTTT
CDR3: CASSPPLPKVEAFF

size: .
D: TRBD1
V: TRBV9
J: TRBJ2-2
DNA: TGTGCCAGCAGCGTGGGGCCACAGGGGGAAACCGGCGGGGAGCTGTTTTTT
CDR3: CASSVGPQGETGGELFF

size: .
D: .
V: TRBV2
J: TRBJ1-2
DNA: TGTGCCAGCATCTGGGCGGACTATGGCTACACCTTC
CDR3: CASIWADYGYTF

size: .
D: TRBD1
V: TRBV5-4
J: TRBJ2-3
DNA: TGTGCCAGCAGCCCGGGGACAGCGAGGGGAGATACGCAGTATTTT
CDR3: CASSPGTARGDTQYF

size: .
D: TRBD2
V: TRBV4-1
J: TRBJ2-1
DNA: TGCGCCAGCAGCCAAGTTCCTCGGGAGGGAGGTGAGCAGTTCTTC
CDR3: CASSQVPREGGEQFF

size: once
D: TRBD1
V: TRBV4-2
J: TRBJ2-3
DNA: TGTGCCAGCAGCCCGGGGACAGGAGGCGATACGCAGTATTTT
CDR3: CASSPGTGGDTQYF

size: .
D: .
V: TRBV23-1
J: TRBJ1-1
DNA: TGCGCCCGGAGCGGTTTTCTGATCACCACGGTTCTTAACACTGAAGCTTTCTTT
CDR3: CARSGFLITTVLNTEAFF

size: once
D: .
V: TRBV29-1
J: TRBJ2-3
DNA: TGCAGCGTTGAAGGAAGGCCGGGGGTGGGGGTTACAGATACGCAGTATTTT
CDR3: CSVEGRPGVGVTDTQYF

size: .
D: .
V: TRBV29-1
J: TRBJ1-2
DNA: TGCAGCGTCCTTCCAACGGGGACACTCGGCTATGGCTACACCTTC
CDR3: CSVLPTGTLGYGYTF

size: .
D: .
V: TRBV7-8
J: TRBJ2-5
DNA: TGTGCCAGCAGCCCCGAACAGGGCCATTGGGAGACCCAGTACTTC
CDR3: CASSPEQGHWETQYF

size: .
D: .
V: TRBV7-2
J: TRBJ2-3
DNA: TGTGCCAGCAGCGTTTGGGGGGGCTTCGCAGATACGCAGTATTTT
CDR3: CASSVWGGFADTQYF

size: .
D: .
V: TRBV6-5
J: TRBJ2-1
DNA: TGTGCCAGCAGTCCCGGGACTTATTACAATGAGCAGTTCTTC
CDR3: CASSPGTYYNEQFF

size: .
D: .
V: TRBV15
J: TRBJ2-1
DNA: TGTGCCACCAGCACCAGTCACTCTGAGCAGTTCTTC
CDR3: CATSTSHSEQFF

size: .
D: .
V: TRBV5-1
J: TRBJ1-2
DNA: TGCGCCAGCAGCTTGAGGCAGGCTGGTGGCTACACCTTC
CDR3: CASSLRQAGGYTF

size: .
D: .
V: TRBV14
J: TRBJ2-1
DNA: TGTGCCAGCAGCCATCCCCATTCCCCAGAGCAGTTCTTC
CDR3: CASSHPHSPEQFF

size: .
D: .
V: TRBV9
J: TRBJ1-2
DNA: TGTGCCAGCAGCGTAGAAACGTCCGGCCGTGGCTACACCTTC
CDR3: CASSVETSGRGYTF

size: once
D: TRBD1
V: TRBV5-6
J: TRBJ1-3
DNA: TGTGCCAGCAGCACTCGTCCCGGGACAGGGGGAAACACCATATATTTT
CDR3: CASSTRPGTGGNTIYF

size: .
D: .
V: TRBV6-5
J: TRBJ1-2
DNA: TGTGCCAGCAGTTACTCCGGGACATCCATCACCTTC
CDR3: CASSYSGTSITF

size: .
D: .
V: TRBV5-4
J: TRBJ2-2
DNA: TGTGCCAGCAGCGCCGACAGCACGGGCGGGGAGCTGTTTTTT
CDR3: CASSADSTGGELFF

size: .
D: .
V: TRBV19
J: TRBJ1-6
DNA: TGTGCCAGTAGTATAAGGGGGGCAGGAAGTTCTTCACCCCTCCACTTT
CDR3: CASSIRGAGSSSPLHF

size: .
D: .
V: TRBV9
J: TRBJ2-1
DNA: TGTGCCAGCAGCTCGGGGTCCCCTTCCTACAATGAGCAGTTCTTC
CDR3: CASSSGSPSYNEQFF

size: .
D: .
V: TRBV10-3
J: TRBJ2-5
DNA: TGTGCCATCAGTGTAGACGGCGAAGAGACCCAGTACTTC
CDR3: CAISVDGEETQYF

size: .
D: .
V: TRBV6-1
J: TRBJ2-1
DNA: TGTGCCAGCAGTGAAGCCCTGGGAAGCTCCTACAATGAGCAGTTCTTC
CDR3: CASSEALGSSYNEQFF

size: .
D: TRBD1
V: TRBV4-3
J: TRBJ1-2
DNA: TGCGCCAGCAGCCAAGATAGGGACAGGGGTTCCCGCCCCTATGGCTACACCTTC
CDR3: CASSQDRDRGSRPYGYTF

size: .
D: .
V: TRBV7-2
J: TRBJ2-7
DNA: TGTGCCAGCAGCCCCCCGTCCTACGAGCAGTACTTC
CDR3: CASSPPSYEQYF

size: .
D: .
V: TRBV21-1
J: TRBJ1-1
DNA: TGTGCCAGCAGCAAGGCTGACAGGGGGAAAGGGGATACTGAAGCTTTCTTT
CDR3: CASSKADRGKGDTEAFF

size: .
D: .
V: TRBV4-3
J: TRBJ1-1
DNA: TGCGCCAGCAGCGGACAGCTCGGGAACACTGAAGCTTTCTTT
CDR3: CASSGQLGNTEAFF

size: .
D: .
V: TRBV4-1
J: TRBJ2-7
DNA: TGCGCCAGCAGCCATCCTCCTGGGGCTGGCGGACCCTACGAGCAGTACTTC
CDR3: CASSHPPGAGGPYEQYF

size: .
D: TRBD2
V: TRBV7-6
J: TRBJ2-3
DNA: TGTGCCAGCAGCCCCCGGAGCGGGACGGGAGATACGCAGTATTTT
CDR3: CASSPRSGTGDTQYF

size: .
D: .
V: TRBV6-6
J: TRBJ2-7
DNA: TGTGCCAGCAGTTACAGGGCCCCAGTAGGTTTCCACGAGCAGTACTTC
CDR3: CASSYRAPVGFHEQYF

size: .
D: TRBD1
V: TRBV4-1
J: TRBJ1-1
DNA: TGCGCCAGCAGCCCAGTCGAAACAGGGGGGATCGGGGCTGAAGCTTTCTTT
CDR3: CASSPVETGGIGAEAFF

size: .
D: TRBD1
V: TRBV6-6
J: TRBJ1-5
DNA: TGTGCCAGCAGTTACAAGGGACAGGGGGTGAATCAGCCCCAGCATTTT
CDR3: CASSYKGQGVNQPQHF

size: .
D: TRBD2
V: TRBV9
J: TRBJ2-1
DNA: TGTGCCAGCAGCGTCGGCGGGAGGCCCTACAATGAGCAGTTCTTC
CDR3: CASSVGGRPYNEQFF

size: .
D: .
V: TRBV5-5
J: TRBJ1-2
DNA: TGTGCCAGCAGCTCCCCGGGGGGTAGGTCTGGCTACACCTTC
CDR3: CASSSPGGRSGYTF

size: .
D: .
V: TRBV7-3
J: TRBJ1-1
DNA: TGTGCCAGCAGCTTAACGGGAGAGGAAGGCACTGAAGCTTTCTTT
CDR3: CASSLTGEEGTEAFF

size: .
D: .
V: TRBV7-2
J: TRBJ1-6
DNA: TGTGCCAGCAGCTCCTGGGCCTCACCCCTCCACTTT
CDR3: CASSSWASPLHF